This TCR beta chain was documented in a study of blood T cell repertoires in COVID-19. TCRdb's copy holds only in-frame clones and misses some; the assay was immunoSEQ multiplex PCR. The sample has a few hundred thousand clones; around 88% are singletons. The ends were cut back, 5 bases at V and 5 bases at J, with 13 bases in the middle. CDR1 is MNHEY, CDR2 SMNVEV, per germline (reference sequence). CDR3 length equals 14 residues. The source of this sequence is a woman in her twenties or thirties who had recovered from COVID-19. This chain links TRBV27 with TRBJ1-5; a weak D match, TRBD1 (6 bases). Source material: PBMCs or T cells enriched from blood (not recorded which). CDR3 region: CASSPQGNDQPQHF. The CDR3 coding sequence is TGTGCCAGCAGTCCACAGGGTAACGATCAGCCCCAGCATTTT.